This T cell receptor beta chain was recovered during a study of T cell clonality in common variable immunodeficiency. General study results and limits: Fewer deletions and N-nucleotide insertions were reportedly seen in common variable immunodeficiency TCR beta sequences. CVID subjects shared fewer TCRbeta clones than healthy controls did.

There are many counts of this clone. The antigen is undetermined. The read ends 3 residues early relative to the CDR3; the germline J gene fills the gap. This CDR3 comprises 14 residues. Trimming removed 6 bases from V and 3 bases from J, with 12 bases in between. CDR1 is MNHEY, CDR2 SVGEGT, per germline. Assay used: immunoSEQ multiplex PCR; TCRdb lists only in-frame clones, some missing. This sample comprises roughly 42,000 clones, none seen once only. The sample comprised peripheral blood mononuclear cells. This sequence joins TRBV6-2 or TRBV6-3 and TRBJ1-5, with a tentative D call TRBD1 (5 bases). This TCR was sampled from a person aged 18 to 75 in good health. Here the CDR3 reads CASSRDRVNQPQHF. The sequenced part of the CDR3 DNA is TGTGCCAGCAGCAGGGATAGGGTCAATCAGCCC.